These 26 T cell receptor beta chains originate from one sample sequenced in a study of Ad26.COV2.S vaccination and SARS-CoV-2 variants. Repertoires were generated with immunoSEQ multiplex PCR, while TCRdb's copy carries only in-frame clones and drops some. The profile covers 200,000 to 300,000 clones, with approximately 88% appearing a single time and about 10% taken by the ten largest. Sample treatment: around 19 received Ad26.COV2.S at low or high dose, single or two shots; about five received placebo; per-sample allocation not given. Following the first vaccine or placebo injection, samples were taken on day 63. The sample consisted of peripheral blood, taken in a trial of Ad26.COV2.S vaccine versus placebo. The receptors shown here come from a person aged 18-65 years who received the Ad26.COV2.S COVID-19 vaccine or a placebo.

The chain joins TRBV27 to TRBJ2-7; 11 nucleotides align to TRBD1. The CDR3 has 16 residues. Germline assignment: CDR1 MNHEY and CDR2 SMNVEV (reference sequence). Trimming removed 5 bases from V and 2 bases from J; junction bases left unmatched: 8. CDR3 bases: TGTGCCAGCAGTAGACTACGGGACAGGGGGACCTACGAGCAGTACTTC. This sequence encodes CASSRLRDRGTYEQYF.

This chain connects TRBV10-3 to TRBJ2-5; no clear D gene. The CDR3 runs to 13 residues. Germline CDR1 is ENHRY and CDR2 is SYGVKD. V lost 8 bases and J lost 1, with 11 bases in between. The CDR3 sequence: CAISLGSQETQYF. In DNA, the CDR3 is TGTGCCATCTCTCTCGGATCCCAAGAGACCCAGTACTTC.

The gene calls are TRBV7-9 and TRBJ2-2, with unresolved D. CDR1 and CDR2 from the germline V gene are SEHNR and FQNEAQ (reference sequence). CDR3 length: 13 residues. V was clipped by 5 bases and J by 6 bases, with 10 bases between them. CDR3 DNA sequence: TGTGCCAGCAGCCGTAGGGTGGCCGGGGAGCTGTTTTTT. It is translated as CASSRRVAGELFF.

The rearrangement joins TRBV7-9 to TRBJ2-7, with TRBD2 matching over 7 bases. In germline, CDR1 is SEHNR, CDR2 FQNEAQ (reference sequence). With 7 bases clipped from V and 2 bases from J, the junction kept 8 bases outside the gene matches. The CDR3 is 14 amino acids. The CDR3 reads CASNEAGSPYEQYF. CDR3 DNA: TGTGCCAGCAACGAAGCGGGAAGCCCCTACGAGCAGTACTTC.

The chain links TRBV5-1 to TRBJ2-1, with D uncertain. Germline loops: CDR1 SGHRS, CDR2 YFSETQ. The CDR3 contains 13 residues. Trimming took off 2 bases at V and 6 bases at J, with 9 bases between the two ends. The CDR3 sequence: CASSFVSSNEQFF. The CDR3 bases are TGCGCCAGCAGCTTTGTTAGTTCCAATGAGCAGTTCTTC.

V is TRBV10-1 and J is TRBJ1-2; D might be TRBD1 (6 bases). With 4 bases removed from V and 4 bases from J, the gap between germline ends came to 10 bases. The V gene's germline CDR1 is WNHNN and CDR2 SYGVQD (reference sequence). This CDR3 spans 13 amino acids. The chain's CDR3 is CASSAGQIYGYTF. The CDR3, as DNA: TGCGCCAGCAGTGCCGGACAGATCTATGGCTACACCTTC.

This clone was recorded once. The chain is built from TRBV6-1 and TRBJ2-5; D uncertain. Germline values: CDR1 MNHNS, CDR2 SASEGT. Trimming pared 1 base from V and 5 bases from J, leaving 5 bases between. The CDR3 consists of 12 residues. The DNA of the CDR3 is TGTGCCAGCAGTGAAGGGGGTGAGACCCAGTACTTC. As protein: CASSEGGETQYF.

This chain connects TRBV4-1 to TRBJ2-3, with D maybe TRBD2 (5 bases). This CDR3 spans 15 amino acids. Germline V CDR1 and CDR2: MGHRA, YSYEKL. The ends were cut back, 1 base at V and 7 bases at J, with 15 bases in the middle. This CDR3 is CASSQVGGRLNTQYF. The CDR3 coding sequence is TGCGCCAGCAGCCAAGTTGGCGGGCGTCTGAATACGCAGTATTTT.

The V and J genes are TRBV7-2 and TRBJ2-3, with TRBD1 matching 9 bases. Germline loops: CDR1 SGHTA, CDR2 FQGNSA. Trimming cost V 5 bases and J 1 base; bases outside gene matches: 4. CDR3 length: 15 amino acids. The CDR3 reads CASSTRTGGTDTQYF. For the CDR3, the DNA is TGTGCCAGCAGCACTAGGACAGGGGGCACAGATACGCAGTATTTT. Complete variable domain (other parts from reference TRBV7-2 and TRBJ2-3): GAGVSQSPSNKVTEKGKDVELRCDPISGHTALYWYRQSLGQGLEFLIYFQGNSAPDKSGLPSDRFSAERTGGSVSTLTIQRTQQEDSAVYLCASSTRTGGTDTQYFGPGTRLTVL.

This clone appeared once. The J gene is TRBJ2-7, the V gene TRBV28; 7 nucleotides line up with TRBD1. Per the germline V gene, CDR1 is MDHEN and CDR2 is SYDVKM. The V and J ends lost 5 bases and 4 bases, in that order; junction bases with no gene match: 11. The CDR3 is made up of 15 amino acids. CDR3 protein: CASSPTPQGEYEQYF. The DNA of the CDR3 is TGTGCCAGCAGTCCAACCCCCCAGGGGGAATACGAGCAGTACTTC.

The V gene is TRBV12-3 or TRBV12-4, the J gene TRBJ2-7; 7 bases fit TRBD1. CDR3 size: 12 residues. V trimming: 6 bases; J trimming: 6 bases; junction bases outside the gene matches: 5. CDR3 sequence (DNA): TGTGCCAGCAGCCGGACAGGTTCCGAGCAGTACTTC. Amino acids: CASSRTGSEQYF.

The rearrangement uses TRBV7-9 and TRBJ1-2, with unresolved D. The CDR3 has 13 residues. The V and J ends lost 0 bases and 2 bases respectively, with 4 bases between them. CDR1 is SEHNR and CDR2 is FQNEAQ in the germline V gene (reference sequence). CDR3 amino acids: CASSLAGNYGYTF. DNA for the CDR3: TGTGCCAGCAGCTTAGCAGGGAACTATGGCTACACCTTC.

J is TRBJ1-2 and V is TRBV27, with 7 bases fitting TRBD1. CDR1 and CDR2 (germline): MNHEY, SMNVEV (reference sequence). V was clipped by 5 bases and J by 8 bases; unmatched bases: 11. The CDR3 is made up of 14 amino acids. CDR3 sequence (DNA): TGTGCCAGCAGTCCCCCAGGGGGAAAAAAGGGCTACACCTTC. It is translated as CASSPPGGKKGYTF.

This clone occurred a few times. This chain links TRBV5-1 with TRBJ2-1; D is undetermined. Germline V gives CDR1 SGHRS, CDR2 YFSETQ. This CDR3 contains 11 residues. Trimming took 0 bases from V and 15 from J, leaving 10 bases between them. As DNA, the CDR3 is TGCGCCAGCAGCTTGGCCGAAAAATCGTTCTTC. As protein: CASSLAEKSFF.

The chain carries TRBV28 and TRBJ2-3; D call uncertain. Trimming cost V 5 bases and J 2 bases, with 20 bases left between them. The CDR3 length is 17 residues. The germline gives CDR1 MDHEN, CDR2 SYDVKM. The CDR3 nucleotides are TGTGCCAGCAGTCCCTCCGTAGTTCCCCGGCCCACAGATACGCAGTATTTT. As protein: CASSPSVVPRPTDTQYF. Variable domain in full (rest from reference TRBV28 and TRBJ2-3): DVKVTQSSRYLVKRTGEKVFLECVQDMDHENMFWYRQDPGLGLRLIYFSYDVKMKEKGDIPEGYSVSREKKERFSLILESASTNQTSMYLCASSPSVVPRPTDTQYFGPGTRLTVL.

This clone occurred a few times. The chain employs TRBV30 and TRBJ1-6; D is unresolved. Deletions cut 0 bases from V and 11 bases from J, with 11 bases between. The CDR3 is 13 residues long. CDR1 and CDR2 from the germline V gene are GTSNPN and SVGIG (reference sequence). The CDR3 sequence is CAWSVSEETPLHF. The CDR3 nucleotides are TGTGCCTGGAGTGTTTCGGAAGAGACACCCCTCCACTTT.

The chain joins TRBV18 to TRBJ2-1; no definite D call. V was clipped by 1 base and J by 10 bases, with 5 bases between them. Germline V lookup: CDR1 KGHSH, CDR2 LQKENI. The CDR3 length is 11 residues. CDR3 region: CASSPQAEQFF. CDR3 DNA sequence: TGTGCCAGCTCACCACAAGCGGAGCAGTTCTTC.

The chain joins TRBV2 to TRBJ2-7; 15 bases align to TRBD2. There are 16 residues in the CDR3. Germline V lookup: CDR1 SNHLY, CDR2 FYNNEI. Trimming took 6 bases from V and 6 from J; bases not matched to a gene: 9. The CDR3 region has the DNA TGTGCCAGCAGCCGACCGGGACTAGCGGGGGGAAGCGAGCAGTACTTC. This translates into CASSRPGLAGGSEQYF.

The CDR3 loop is CASSLGEAGSPSYEQYF. CDR3 nucleotide sequence: TGTGCCAGCAGCTTGGGAGAAGCGGGATCACCCTCCTACGAGCAGTACTTC. The chain recombines TRBV5-4 with TRBJ2-7; TRBD2 matches at 7 bases. The CDR3 sequence is 17 residues long. V gave up 0 bases and J gave up 0 bases; unmatched junction bases: 9. CDR1 and CDR2 (germline): SGHNT, YYREEE (reference sequence).

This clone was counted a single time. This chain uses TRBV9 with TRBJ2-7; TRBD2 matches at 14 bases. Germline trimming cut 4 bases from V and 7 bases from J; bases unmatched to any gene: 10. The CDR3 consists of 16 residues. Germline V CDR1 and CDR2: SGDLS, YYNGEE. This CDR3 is CASSLSGTSGRGEQYF. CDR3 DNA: TGTGCCAGCAGCCTAAGCGGGACTAGCGGGAGAGGTGAGCAGTACTTC.

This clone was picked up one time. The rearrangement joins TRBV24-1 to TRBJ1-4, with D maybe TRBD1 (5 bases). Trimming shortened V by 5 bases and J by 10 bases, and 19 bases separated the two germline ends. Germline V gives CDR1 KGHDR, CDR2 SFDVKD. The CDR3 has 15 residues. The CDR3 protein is CATSAPSSGAGKLFF. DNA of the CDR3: TGTGCCACCAGTGCCCCTAGCAGTGGGGCCGGAAAACTGTTTTTT.

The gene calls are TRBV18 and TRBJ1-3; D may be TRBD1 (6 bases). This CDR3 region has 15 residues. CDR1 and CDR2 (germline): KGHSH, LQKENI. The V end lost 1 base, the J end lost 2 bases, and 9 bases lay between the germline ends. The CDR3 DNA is TGTGCCAGCTCACCACACACAGGGCCTGGAAACACCATATATTTT. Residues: CASSPHTGPGNTIYF.

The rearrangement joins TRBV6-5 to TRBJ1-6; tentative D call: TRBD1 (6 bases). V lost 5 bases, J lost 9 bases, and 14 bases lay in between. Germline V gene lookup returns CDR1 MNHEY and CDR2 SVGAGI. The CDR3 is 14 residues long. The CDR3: CASSPAGVVSPLHF. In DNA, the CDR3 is TGTGCCAGCAGTCCAGCAGGGGTCGTTTCACCCCTCCACTTT.

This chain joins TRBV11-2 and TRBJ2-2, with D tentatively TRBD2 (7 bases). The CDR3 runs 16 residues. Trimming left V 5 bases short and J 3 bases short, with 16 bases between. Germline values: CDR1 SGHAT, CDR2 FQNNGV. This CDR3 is CASSPRGGIYTGELFF. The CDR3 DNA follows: TGTGCCAGCAGCCCACGCGGGGGCATTTACACCGGGGAGCTGTTTTTT.

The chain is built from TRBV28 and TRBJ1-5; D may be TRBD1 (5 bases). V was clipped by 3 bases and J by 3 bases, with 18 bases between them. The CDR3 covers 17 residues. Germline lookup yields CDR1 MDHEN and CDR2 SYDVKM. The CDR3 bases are TGTGCCAGCAGTTTCTTTTCCCTCAAACAGGACAATCAGCCCCAGCATTTT. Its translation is CASSFFSLKQDNQPQHF.

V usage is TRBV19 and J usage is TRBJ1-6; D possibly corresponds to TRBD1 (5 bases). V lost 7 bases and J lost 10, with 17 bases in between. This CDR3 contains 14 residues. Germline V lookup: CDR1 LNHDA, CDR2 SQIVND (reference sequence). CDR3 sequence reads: CASTDSFLASPLHF. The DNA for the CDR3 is TGTGCCAGTACTGACAGTTTCTTGGCCTCACCCCTCCACTTT.